The clone carrying this T cell receptor beta chain was seen only once. These data originate in a study of shared clonotypes between healthy human individuals. Study-wide background: Every donor yielded three CD4 naive, three CD4 memory, two CD8 naive and one CD8 memory plate.

The CDR3 covers 15 residues. V lost 0 bases and J 10 bases, leaving 16 bases between the germline ends. Germline V gene lookup returns CDR1 SGDLS and CDR2 YYNGEE. Generated by immunoSEQ multiplex PCR, the TCRdb table keeps only in-frame clones and is missing some. The sample has more than 550,000 clones; 90% are singletons. The sequenced material came from memory CD8+ T cells from PBMCs. Sample subset: CD45RO+ cells pooled with CCR7-negative TemRA cells. The sequence came from a man in his late teens or twenties in good health. Some clones in this sample may be carry-over from other donors' samples. The rearrangement joins TRBV9 to TRBJ2-2; D is unresolved. Here the CDR3 DNA reads TGTGCCAGCAGCGTAGGTTTAAGACCTGACCCGGAGCTGTTTTTT. It codes for CASSVGLRPDPELFF.